The sequence of this T cell receptor beta chain was determined in a study of control samples from healthy donors and cancer patients. Trimming removed 0 bases from V and 8 bases from J, with 13 bases in between. Germline V lookup: CDR1 LGHDT, CDR2 YNNKEL (reference sequence). The CDR3 runs to 15 residues. Some clones are missing from TCRdb's copy, which holds only in-frame ones; the method was immunoSEQ multiplex PCR. Altogether some 40,000 clones are present, 90% to 95% being singletons, with the ten largest covering 20% to 30%. Input material: blood. J is TRBJ1-4 and V is TRBV3-1 (or the pseudogene TRBV3-2); D is unresolved. This TCR derives from a man between 60 and 70 years old in good health. The CDR3, as DNA: TGTGCCAGCAGCCAAGATCTTTCCGTCGGGGAAAAACTGTTTTTT. Amino acids: CASSQDLSVGEKLFF.